Listed below are T cell receptor beta chains from one sample, sequenced in a study of shared clonotypes between healthy human individuals. Libraries were prepared by immunoSEQ multiplex PCR; TCRdb keeps only in-frame clonotypes and omits some of them. The table records under 2.5 million clones, around 92% of them present only once. Sequencing was carried out using naive CD4+ T cells from PBMCs. These TCRs come from a man aged 18-30 years in good health. Some clones in this sample may be carry-over from other donors' samples. CDR3s include the opening cysteine and the closing phenylalanine or tryptophan. D genes are given only for firm matches.

d_gene,len,j_gene,v_gene,CDR3aa
.,14,TRBJ2-7,TRBV10-1,CASSEEMSSYEQYF
TRBD2,14,TRBJ2-5,TRBV18,CASSGTSGQETQYF
.,16,TRBJ1-1,TRBV28,CASSPESATMNTEAFF
.,12,TRBJ1-5,TRBV7-2,CASSGRSEPQHF
.,14,TRBJ2-5,TRBV4-1,CASSRGTAQETQYF
.,15,TRBJ1-5,TRBV15,CATSRDLTATRPQHF
TRBD2,17,TRBJ2-1,TRBV4-2,CASSPRTSGVSYNEQFF
.,14,TRBJ1-2,TRBV28,CASSLQAGLGGYTF
TRBD1,13,TRBJ2-1,TRBV30,CAWSGDSHNEQFF
.,14,TRBJ2-7,TRBV5-1,CASSSGERVGEQYF
.,15,TRBJ1-3,TRBV30,CAWSVAPVDRNTIYF
.,14,TRBJ1-5,TRBV5-6,CASSPRYSNQPQHF
.,15,TRBJ2-2,TRBV7-9,CASSLKQRNTGELFF
TRBD2,15,TRBJ2-3,TRBV5-1,CASRLAGASTDTQYF
TRBD1,16,TRBJ1-1,TRBV7-6,CASSLVAGTGGTEAFF
TRBD1,16,TRBJ2-5,TRBV6-1,CASSVTGGLYQETQYF
TRBD2,12,TRBJ2-1,TRBV2,CASSDGGVEQFF
TRBD1,15,TRBJ2-3,TRBV19,CASSHRGQSTDTQYF
.,16,TRBJ2-5,TRBV30,CAWRSPLGVPQETQYF
TRBD1,13,TRBJ1-1,TRBV6-5,CASSYKGATEAFF
TRBD1,16,TRBJ1-2,TRBV28,CASSSPIGTANYGYTF